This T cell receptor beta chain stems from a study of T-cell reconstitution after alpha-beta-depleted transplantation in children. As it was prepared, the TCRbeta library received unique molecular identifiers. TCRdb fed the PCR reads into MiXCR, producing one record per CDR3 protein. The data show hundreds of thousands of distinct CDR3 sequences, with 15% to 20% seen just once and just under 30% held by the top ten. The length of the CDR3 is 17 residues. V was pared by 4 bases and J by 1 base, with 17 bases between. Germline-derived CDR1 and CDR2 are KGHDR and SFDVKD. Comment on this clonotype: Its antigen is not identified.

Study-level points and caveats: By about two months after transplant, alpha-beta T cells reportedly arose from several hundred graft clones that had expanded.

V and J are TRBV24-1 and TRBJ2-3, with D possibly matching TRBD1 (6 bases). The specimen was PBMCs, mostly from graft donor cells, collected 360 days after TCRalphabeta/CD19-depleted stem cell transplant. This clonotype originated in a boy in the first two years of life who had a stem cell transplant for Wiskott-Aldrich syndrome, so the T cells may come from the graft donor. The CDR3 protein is CATSDGQRPRGTDTQYF. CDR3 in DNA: TGTGCCACCAGTGACGGACAGCGCCCACGGGGCACAGATACGCAGTATTTT.